These 18 T cell receptor beta chains were all obtained from the same sample, sequenced in a study of blood T cell repertoires in COVID-19 (dated by TCRdb to 2018 to 2020). The library was obtained by the immunoSEQ multiplex PCR assay. TCRdb's version of the immuneACCESS table is confined to in-frame rearrangements and falls short of the full clone set. An unresolved V gene accounts for under half of the shortfall where checked; the remainder is of unknown origin. For this sample there are roughly 250,000 clones; approximately 83% appear just once. The ten biggest clones cover just under 7.5% of the sample. Input material: peripheral blood. All receptors come from a woman aged 50 to 65 with acute or convalescent COVID-19.

V and J are TRBV13 and TRBJ2-7; the D gene is possibly TRBD1 (5 bases). Germline CDR1 is PRHDT and CDR2 is FYEKMQ (reference sequence). With 11 bases removed from V and 6 bases from J, the gap between germline ends came to 11 bases. The CDR3 spans 10 residues. The CDR3 is CADGAAEQYF. CDR3 coding DNA: TGTGCCGATGGGGCTGCCGAGCAGTACTTC.

The chain uses TRBV3-1 (or the pseudogene TRBV3-2) and TRBJ2-1; D call uncertain. Germline assignment: CDR1 LGHDT and CDR2 YNNKEL (reference sequence). The CDR3 has 13 residues. The germline V and J ends were trimmed by 3 bases and 0 bases, with 3 bases remaining between them. In DNA form, the CDR3 reads TGTGCCAGCAGCCACAGCTCCTACAATGAGCAGTTCTTC. This encodes CASSHSSYNEQFF.

This chain joins TRBV5-8 and TRBJ1-6; D remains unclear. This CDR3 has 13 amino acids. With 2 bases removed from V and 4 bases from J, the gap between germline ends came to 4 bases. CDR1 and CDR2 (germline): SGHTS, YDEGEE. The CDR3 loop is CASSFSYNSPLHF. The CDR3 DNA reads as TGTGCCAGCAGCTTTTCGTATAATTCACCCCTCCACTTT.

This clone was counted between two and nine times. The chain uses TRBV11-2 and TRBJ2-3; TRBD2 is a possible D gene (5 bases). Per the germline V gene, CDR1 is SGHAT and CDR2 is FQNNGV. The CDR3 contains 11 residues. V shed 5 bases and J shed 10 bases, with 10 bases lying between them. The CDR3 is CASSVVGAQYF. CDR3 DNA sequence: TGTGCCAGCAGCGTCGTCGGGGCGCAGTATTTT.

This clone occurred many times. The chain joins TRBV7-6 to TRBJ2-2; unclear D gene. V lost 1 base to trimming and J lost 6 bases, with 6 bases between them. There are 13 residues in the CDR3. Germline-derived CDR1 and CDR2 are SGHVS and FNYEAQ. Here the CDR3 DNA reads TGTGCCAGCAGCTTAGATTTCGCCGGGGAGCTGTTTTTT. Its protein product is CASSLDFAGELFF.

This chain links TRBV27 with TRBJ2-7; possible D gene TRBD2, 6 bases. Trimming removed 6 bases from V and 1 base from J, with 19 bases in between. The CDR3 covers 16 residues. Germline values: CDR1 MNHEY, CDR2 SMNVEV (reference sequence). The CDR3 loop reads CASRSYTGLSSYEQYF. The DNA for the CDR3 is TGTGCCAGCAGATCTTATACGGGACTCTCTTCCTACGAGCAGTACTTC.

V gene TRBV7-2 combines with J gene TRBJ1-1; D is unresolved. The ends were cut back, 2 bases at V and 1 base at J, with 5 bases in the middle. The CDR3 sequence is 13 residues long. Germline V gives CDR1 SGHTA, CDR2 FQGNSA. CDR3 sequence (DNA): TGTGCCAGCAGCTTAAATCGGAACACTGAAGCTTTCTTT. As protein: CASSLNRNTEAFF. Based on the CDR3 plus reference TRBV7-2 and TRBJ1-1, the full variable domain is GAGVSQSPSNKVTEKGKDVELRCDPISGHTALYWYRQSLGQGLEFLIYFQGNSAPDKSGLPSDRFSAERTGGSVSTLTIQRTQQEDSAVYLCASSLNRNTEAFFGQGTRLTVV.

The rearrangement uses TRBV7-9 and TRBJ2-1, with D possibly TRBD1 on 5 matching bases. This CDR3 is 13 amino acids long. Trimming removed 5 bases from V and 9 bases from J, with 14 bases in between. Germline CDR1 reads SEHNR; CDR2 reads FQNEAQ (reference sequence). The CDR3 is CASSPKDRGEQFF. In nucleotides, the CDR3 is TGTGCCAGCAGCCCGAAAGACAGAGGTGAGCAGTTCTTC.

A note on this clone: The same CDR3 also results from other DNA sequences found in this sample. The chain uses TRBV5-1 and TRBJ2-7; 10 nucleotides align to TRBD1. Germline CDR1 and CDR2: SGHRS and YFSETQ. The CDR3 has 14 amino acids. V lost 0 bases, J lost 4 bases, and 1 base stayed unmatched. The CDR3 sequence is CASSLGQGAYEQYF. In nucleotides, the CDR3 is TGCGCCAGCAGCTTGGGACAGGGGGCTTACGAGCAGTACTTC. Supplemented by reference TRBV5-1 and TRBJ2-7, the full variable domain reads KAGVTQTPRYLIKTRGQQVTLSCSPISGHRSVSWYQQTPGQGLQFLFEYFSETQRNKGNFPGRFSGRQFSNSRSEMNVSTLELGDSALYLCASSLGQGAYEQYFGPGTRLTVT.

This rearrangement joins TRBV14 to TRBJ2-5; TRBD1 matches 9 bases. Germline assignment: CDR1 SGHDN and CDR2 FVKESK. The CDR3 consists of 13 residues. V trimming: 8 bases; J trimming: 4 bases; junction bases outside the gene matches: 5. The CDR3 region has the DNA TGTGCCAGCTCGGGACAGGGCAGAGAGACCCAGTACTTC. Encoded protein: CASSGQGRETQYF. Supplemented by reference TRBV14 and TRBJ2-5, the full variable domain reads EAGVTQFPSHSVIEKGQTVTLRCDPISGHDNLYWYRRVMGKEIKFLLHFVKESKQDESGMPNNRFLAERTGGTYSTLKVQPAELEDSGVYFCASSGQGRETQYFGPGTRLLVL.

This clone has a handful of counts. The rearrangement joins TRBV19 to TRBJ1-5, with D uncertain. V was pared by 7 bases and J by 7 bases, with 20 bases between. Germline CDR1 is LNHDA and CDR2 is SQIVND (reference sequence). CDR3 length equals 15 residues. This CDR3 reads CASTDPRRFGQPQHF. The CDR3 nucleotides are TGTGCCAGTACCGACCCCCGGCGGTTCGGGCAGCCCCAGCATTTT.

This chain connects TRBV7-9 to TRBJ2-7, with 10 nucleotides matching TRBD2. Germline values: CDR1 SEHNR, CDR2 FQNEAQ (reference sequence). V lost 0 bases to trimming and J lost 5 bases; unmatched junction nucleotides: 16. The CDR3 length is 19 residues. CDR3 loop: CASSLARRGGSSGRHEQYF. CDR3 DNA: TGTGCCAGCAGCTTAGCCCGGCGGGGGGGGTCTAGCGGGAGACACGAGCAGTACTTC.

This chain joins TRBV19 and TRBJ1-1, with D perhaps matching TRBD1 (6 bases). V was trimmed by 2 bases and J by 5 bases, leaving 12 bases between them. From germline, CDR1 is LNHDA and CDR2 SQIVND (reference sequence). This CDR3 contains 14 residues. The CDR3 reads CASSIPGRGTEAFF. CDR3 coding DNA: TGTGCCAGTAGTATACCCGGCAGGGGTACTGAAGCTTTCTTT.

This chain connects TRBV7-9 to TRBJ2-2; maybe TRBD2 (5 bases). V lost 1 base to trimming and J lost 6 bases, with 6 bases between them. CDR1 and CDR2 from the germline V gene are SEHNR and FQNEAQ (reference sequence). This CDR3 has 13 amino acids. The chain's CDR3 is CASSLVGAGELFF. The CDR3 coding sequence is TGTGCCAGCAGCTTAGTCGGGGCCGGGGAGCTGTTTTTT.

CDR3 DNA sequence: TGTGCCAGTAGTTCATTCCCAGGGGGTTTCACAGATACGCAGTATTTT. Its translation is CASSSFPGGFTDTQYF. The chain recombines TRBV19 with TRBJ2-3; 7 positions agree with TRBD1. V lost 5 bases to trimming and J lost 2 bases; unmatched junction nucleotides: 10. Germline values: CDR1 LNHDA, CDR2 SQIVND (reference sequence). The CDR3 consists of 16 residues.

The chain is built from TRBV5-1 and TRBJ2-2; maybe TRBD1 (6 bases). CDR1 and CDR2 from the germline V gene are SGHRS and YFSETQ. This CDR3 is 16 amino acids long. V lost 5 bases and J lost 5, with 19 bases in between. The CDR3 spells CASSPTGPQGTGELFF. In nucleotides, the CDR3 is TGCGCCAGCAGTCCGACGGGTCCCCAGGGGACCGGGGAGCTGTTTTTT.

The chain couples TRBV18 to TRBJ1-2; TRBD1 is a possible D gene (5 bases). CDR1 and CDR2 (germline): KGHSH, LQKENI. There are 13 residues in the CDR3. V was cut by 0 bases and J by 4 bases, with 6 bases left in between. CDR3 in amino acids: CASSPPGGYGYTF. DNA for the CDR3: TGTGCCAGCTCACCACCGGGGGGCTATGGCTACACCTTC. Full variable domain (missing parts from reference TRBV18 and TRBJ1-2): NAGVMQNPRHLVRRRGQEARLRCSPMKGHSHVYWYRQLPEEGLKFMVYLQKENIIDESGMPKERFSAEFPKEGPSILRIQQVVRGDSAAYFCASSPPGGYGYTFGSGTRLTVV.

This rearrangement joins TRBV7-2 to TRBJ1-3; maybe TRBD1 (6 bases). CDR3 length: 15 amino acids. Trimming pared 1 base from V and 4 bases from J, leaving 11 bases between. Germline lookup yields CDR1 SGHTA and CDR2 FQGNSA. The CDR3 coding sequence is TGTGCCAGCAGCTTAGAGGGGGGGCTGGGAAACACCATATATTTT. This gives the protein CASSLEGGLGNTIYF.